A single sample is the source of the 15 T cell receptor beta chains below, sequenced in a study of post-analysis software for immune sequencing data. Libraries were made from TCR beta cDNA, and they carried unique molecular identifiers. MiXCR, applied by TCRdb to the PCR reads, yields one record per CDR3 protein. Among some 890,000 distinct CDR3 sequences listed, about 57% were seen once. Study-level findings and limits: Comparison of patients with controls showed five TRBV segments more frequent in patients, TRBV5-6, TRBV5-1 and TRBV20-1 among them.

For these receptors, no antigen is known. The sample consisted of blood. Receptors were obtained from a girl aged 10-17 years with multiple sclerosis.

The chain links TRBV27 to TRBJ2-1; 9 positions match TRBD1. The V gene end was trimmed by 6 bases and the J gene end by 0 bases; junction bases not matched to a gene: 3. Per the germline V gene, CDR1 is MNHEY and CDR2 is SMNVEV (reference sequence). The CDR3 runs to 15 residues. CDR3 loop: CASRGQGTSYNEQFF. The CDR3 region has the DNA TGTGCCAGCAGGGGACAGGGTACCTCCTACAATGAGCAGTTCTTC.

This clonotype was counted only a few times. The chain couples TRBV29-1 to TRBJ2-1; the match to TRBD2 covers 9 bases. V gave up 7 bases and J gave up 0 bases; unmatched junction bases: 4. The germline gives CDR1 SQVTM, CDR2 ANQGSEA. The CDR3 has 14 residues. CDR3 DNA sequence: TGCAGCGCCGCGACTAGCGGCTCCTACAATGAGCAGTTCTTC. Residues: CSAATSGSYNEQFF.

CDR3 loop: CASRMRGALEGNQPQHF. DNA for the CDR3: TGTGCCAGCAGAATGCGGGGGGCCCTCGAAGGTAATCAGCCCCAGCATTTT. The chain carries TRBV12-3 or TRBV12-4 and TRBJ1-5, with a possible D match to TRBD1 (6 bases). The CDR3 contains 17 residues. Trimming stripped 6 bases from V and 4 bases from J, with 22 bases between.

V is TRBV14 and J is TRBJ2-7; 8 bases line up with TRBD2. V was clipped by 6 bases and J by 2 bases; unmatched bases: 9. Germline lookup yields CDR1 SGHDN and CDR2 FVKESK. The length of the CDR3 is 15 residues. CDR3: CASRRTSSNAYEQYF. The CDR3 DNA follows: TGTGCCAGCAGGAGGACTAGCTCGAACGCCTACGAGCAGTACTTC.

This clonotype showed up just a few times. The CDR3 bases are TGTGCCAGCAGCTTGATAACGGGGGAGCAGTTCTTC. This sequence encodes CASSLITGEQFF. The chain employs TRBV7-9 and TRBJ2-1, with D maybe TRBD2 (5 bases). The germline V and J ends were trimmed by 3 bases and 10 bases, with 10 bases remaining between them. Germline CDR1 SEHNR, CDR2 FQNEAQ (reference sequence). The CDR3 covers 12 residues.

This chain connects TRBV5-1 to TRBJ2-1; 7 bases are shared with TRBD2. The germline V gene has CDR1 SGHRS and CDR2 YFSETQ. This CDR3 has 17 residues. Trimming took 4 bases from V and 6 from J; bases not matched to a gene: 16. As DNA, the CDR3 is TGCGCCAGCAGCCCGGACGGGGGACTAATCCAGGGCAATGAGCAGTTCTTC. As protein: CASSPDGGLIQGNEQFF.

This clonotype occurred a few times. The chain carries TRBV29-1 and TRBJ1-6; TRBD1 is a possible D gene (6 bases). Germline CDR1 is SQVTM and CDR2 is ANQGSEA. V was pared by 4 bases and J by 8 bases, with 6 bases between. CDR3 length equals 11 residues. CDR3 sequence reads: CSVGTDSPLHF. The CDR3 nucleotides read TGCAGCGTTGGGACAGATTCACCCCTCCACTTT.

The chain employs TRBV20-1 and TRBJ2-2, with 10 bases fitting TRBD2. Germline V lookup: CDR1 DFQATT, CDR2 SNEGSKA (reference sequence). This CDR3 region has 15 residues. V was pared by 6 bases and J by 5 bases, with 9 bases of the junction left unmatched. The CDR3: CSAQRAGGITGELFF. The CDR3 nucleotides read TGCAGTGCCCAGAGAGCGGGAGGGATTACCGGGGAGCTGTTTTTT.

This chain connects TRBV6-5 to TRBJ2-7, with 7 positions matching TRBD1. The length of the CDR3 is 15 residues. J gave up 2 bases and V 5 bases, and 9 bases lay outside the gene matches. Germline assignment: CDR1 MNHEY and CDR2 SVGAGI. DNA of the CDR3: TGTGCCAGCAGTACACCCGGGACAGCTCCCTACGAGCAGTACTTC. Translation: CASSTPGTAPYEQYF.

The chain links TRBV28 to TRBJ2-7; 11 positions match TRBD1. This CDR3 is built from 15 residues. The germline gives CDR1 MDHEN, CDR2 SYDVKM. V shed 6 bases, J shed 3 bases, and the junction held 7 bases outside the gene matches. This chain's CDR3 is CASRRGTGGHYEQYF. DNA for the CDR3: TGTGCCAGCAGACGCGGGACAGGGGGGCACTACGAGCAGTACTTC.

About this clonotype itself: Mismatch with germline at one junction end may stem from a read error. Here the CDR3 reads CASSLGQAANEKLFF. The DNA for the CDR3 is TGTGCTAGCAGCCTAGGACAGGCGGCAAATGAAAAACTGTTTTTT. The rearrangement links TRBV7-7 to TRBJ1-4; 7 positions match TRBD1. The germline CDR1 and CDR2 sequences are SSHAT and FNYEAQ (reference sequence). This CDR3 has 15 amino acids.

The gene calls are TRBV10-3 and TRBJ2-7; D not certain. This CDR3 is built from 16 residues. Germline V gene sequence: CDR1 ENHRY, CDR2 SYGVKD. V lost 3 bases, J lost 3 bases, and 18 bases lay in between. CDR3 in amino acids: CAISDPAGSSVYEQYF. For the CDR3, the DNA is TGTGCCATCAGTGACCCGGCAGGCTCCTCGGTCTACGAGCAGTACTTC.

CDR3 coding DNA: TGCGCCAGCAGCCCCGGGACTAGCGGGAGACGAGGCTCCTACGAGCAGTACTTC. Translated, it gives CASSPGTSGRRGSYEQYF. This chain joins TRBV5-1 and TRBJ2-7; the match to TRBD2 covers 14 bases. The V segment lost 4 bases and the J segment 0 bases; nucleotides outside the gene matches: 9. The length of the CDR3 is 18 residues. Germline values: CDR1 SGHRS, CDR2 YFSETQ.

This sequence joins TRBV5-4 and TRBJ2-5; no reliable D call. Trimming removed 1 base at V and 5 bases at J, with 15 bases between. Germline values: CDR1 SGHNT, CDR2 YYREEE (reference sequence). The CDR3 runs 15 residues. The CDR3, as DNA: TGTGCCAGCAGCTTGTCCAGTGGCTCTAGGGAGACCCAGTACTTC. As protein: CASSLSSGSRETQYF.

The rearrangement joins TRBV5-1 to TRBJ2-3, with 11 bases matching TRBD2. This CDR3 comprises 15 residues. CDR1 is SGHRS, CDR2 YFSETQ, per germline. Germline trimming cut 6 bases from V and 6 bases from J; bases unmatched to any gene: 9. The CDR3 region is CASMTSGMRVDTQYF. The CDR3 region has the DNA TGCGCCAGCATGACTAGCGGGATGCGGGTCGATACGCAGTATTTT.